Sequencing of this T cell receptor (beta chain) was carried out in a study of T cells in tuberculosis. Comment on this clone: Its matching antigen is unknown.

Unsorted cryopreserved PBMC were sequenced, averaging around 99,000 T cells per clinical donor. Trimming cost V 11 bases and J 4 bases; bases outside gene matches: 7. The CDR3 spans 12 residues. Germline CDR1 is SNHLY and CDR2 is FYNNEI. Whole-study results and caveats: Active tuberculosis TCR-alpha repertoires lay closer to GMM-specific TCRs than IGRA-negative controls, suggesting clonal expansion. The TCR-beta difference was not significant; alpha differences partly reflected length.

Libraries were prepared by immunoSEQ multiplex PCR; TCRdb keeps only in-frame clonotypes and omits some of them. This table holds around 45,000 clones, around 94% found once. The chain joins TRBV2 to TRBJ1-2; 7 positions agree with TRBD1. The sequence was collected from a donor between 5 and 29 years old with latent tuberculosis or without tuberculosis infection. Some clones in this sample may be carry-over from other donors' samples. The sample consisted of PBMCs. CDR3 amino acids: CAEQGYGYGYTF. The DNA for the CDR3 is TGTGCCGAACAGGGGTACGGCTATGGCTACACCTTC. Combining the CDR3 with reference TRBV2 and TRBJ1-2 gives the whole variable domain EPEVTQTPSHQVTQMGQEVILRCVPISNHLYFYWYRQILGQKVEFLVSFYNNEISEKSEIFDDQFSVERPDGSNFTLKIRSTKLEDSAMYFCAEQGYGYGYTFGSGTRLTVV.